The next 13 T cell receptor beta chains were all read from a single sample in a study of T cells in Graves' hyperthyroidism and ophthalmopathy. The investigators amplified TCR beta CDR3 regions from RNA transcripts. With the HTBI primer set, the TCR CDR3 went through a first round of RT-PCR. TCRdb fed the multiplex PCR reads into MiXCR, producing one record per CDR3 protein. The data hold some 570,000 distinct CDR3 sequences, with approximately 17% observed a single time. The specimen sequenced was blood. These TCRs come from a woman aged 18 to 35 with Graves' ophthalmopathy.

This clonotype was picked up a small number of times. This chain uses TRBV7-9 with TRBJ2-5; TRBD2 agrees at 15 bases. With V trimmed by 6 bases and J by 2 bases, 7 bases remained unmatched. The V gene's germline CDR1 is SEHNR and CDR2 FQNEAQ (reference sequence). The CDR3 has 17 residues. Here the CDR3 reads CASRGTSGGTPQETQYF. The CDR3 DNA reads TGTGCCAGCAGGGGGACTAGCGGGGGGACACCACAAGAGACCCAGTACTTC.

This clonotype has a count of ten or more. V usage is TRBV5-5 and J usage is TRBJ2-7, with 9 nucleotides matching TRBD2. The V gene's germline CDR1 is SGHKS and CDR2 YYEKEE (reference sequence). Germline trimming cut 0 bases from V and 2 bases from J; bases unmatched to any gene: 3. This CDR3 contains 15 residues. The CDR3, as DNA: TGTGCCAGCAGCTTGGCGTCTAGCGGGACCTACGAGCAGTACTTC. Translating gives CASSLASSGTYEQYF.

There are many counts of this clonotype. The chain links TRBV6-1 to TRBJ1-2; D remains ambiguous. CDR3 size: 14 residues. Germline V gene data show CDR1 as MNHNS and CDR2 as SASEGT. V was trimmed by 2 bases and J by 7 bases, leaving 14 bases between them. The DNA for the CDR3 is TGTGCCAGCAGTGAATTGGGCCGGCTTGTTGGCTACACCTTC. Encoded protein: CASSELGRLVGYTF.

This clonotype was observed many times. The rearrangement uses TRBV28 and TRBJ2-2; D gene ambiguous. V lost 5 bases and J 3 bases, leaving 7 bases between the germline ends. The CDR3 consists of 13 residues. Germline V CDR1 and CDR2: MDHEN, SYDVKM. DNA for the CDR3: TGTGCCAGCAGTAACTGGGACACCGGGGAGCTGTTTTTT. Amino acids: CASSNWDTGELFF.

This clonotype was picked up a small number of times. CDR3: CATSGRTEKLFF. The CDR3 DNA reads TGTGCCACCAGCGGCAGGACTGAAAAACTGTTTTTT. The rearrangement joins TRBV15 to TRBJ1-4; D gene ambiguous. Trimming left V 5 bases short and J 7 bases short, with 8 bases between. The CDR3 is made up of 12 amino acids. In germline, CDR1 is LNHNV, CDR2 YYDKDF (reference sequence).

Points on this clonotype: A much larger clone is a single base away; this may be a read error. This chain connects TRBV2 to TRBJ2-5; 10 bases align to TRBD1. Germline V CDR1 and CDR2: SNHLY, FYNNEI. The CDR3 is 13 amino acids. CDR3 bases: TGTGCCAGCGGGACAGGGGTTCGCGAGATCCAGTACTTC. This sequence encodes CASGTGVREIQYF.

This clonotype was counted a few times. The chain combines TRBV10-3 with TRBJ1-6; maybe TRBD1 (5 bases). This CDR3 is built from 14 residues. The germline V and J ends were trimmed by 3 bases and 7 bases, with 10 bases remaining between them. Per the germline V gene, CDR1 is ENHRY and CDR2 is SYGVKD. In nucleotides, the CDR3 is TGTGCCATCAGTGATTGGGGGATGAATTCACCCCTCCACTTT. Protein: CAISDWGMNSPLHF.

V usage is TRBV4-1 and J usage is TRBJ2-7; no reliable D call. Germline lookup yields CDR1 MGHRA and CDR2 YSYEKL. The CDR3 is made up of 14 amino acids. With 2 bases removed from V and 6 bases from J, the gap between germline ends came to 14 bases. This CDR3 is CASSQIPVGIEQYF. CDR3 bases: TGCGCCAGCAGCCAAATCCCCGTTGGGATCGAGCAGTACTTC.

CDR3 DNA: TGTGCCAGCAGCCAAGGTATTGGAGGGAACTATGGCTACACCTTC. Its translation: CASSQGIGGNYGYTF. The rearrangement joins TRBV3-1 to TRBJ1-2; unclear D gene. The CDR3 extends over 15 amino acids. The V end was cut by 1 base, the J end by 2 bases, with 11 bases between. The V gene's germline CDR1 is LGHDT and CDR2 YNNKEL (reference sequence).

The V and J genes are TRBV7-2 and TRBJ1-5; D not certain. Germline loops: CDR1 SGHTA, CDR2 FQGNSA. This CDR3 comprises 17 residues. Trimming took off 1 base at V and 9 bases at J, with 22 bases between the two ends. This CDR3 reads CASSLDPRPPFGMPQHF. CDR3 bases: TGTGCCAGCAGCTTAGACCCGAGACCGCCTTTTGGCATGCCCCAGCATTTT. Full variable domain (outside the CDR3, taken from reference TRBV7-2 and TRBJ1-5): GAGVSQSPSNKVTEKGKDVELRCDPISGHTALYWYRQSLGQGLEFLIYFQGNSAPDKSGLPSDRFSAERTGGSVSTLTIQRTQQEDSAVYLCASSLDPRPPFGMPQHFGDGTRLSIL.

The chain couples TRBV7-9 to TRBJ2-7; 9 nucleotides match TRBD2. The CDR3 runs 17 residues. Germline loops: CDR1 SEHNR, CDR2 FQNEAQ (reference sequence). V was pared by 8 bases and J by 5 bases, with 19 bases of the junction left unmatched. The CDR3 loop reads CASAPVGGGRALDEQYF. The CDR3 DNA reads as TGTGCCAGCGCACCCGTGGGGGGCGGGAGGGCCTTGGACGAGCAGTACTTC. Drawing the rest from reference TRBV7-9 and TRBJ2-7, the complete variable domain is DTGVSQNPRHKITKRGQNVTFRCDPISEHNRLYWYRQTLGQGPEFLTYFQNEAQLEKSRLLSDRFSAERPKGSFSTLEIQRTEQGDSAMYLCASAPVGGGRALDEQYFGPGTRLTVT.

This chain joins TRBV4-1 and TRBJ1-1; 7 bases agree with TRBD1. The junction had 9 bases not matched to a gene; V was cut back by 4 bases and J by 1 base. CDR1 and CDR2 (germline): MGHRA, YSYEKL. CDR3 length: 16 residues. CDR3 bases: TGCGCCAGCAGCCGATCCCGACAGGGATCGAACACTGAAGCTTTCTTT. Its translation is CASSRSRQGSNTEAFF.

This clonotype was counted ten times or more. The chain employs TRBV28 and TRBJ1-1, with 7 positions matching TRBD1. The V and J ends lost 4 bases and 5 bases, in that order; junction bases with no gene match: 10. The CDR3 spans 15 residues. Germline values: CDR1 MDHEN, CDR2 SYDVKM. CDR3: CASSSPGGVGTEAFF. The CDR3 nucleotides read TGTGCCAGCAGTTCCCCAGGGGGGGTGGGAACTGAAGCTTTCTTT.